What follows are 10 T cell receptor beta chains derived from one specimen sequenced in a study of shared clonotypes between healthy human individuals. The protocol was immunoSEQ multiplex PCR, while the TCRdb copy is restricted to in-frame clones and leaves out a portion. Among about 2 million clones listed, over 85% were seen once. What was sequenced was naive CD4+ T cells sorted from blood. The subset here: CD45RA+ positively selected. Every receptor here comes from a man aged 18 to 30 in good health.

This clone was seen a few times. The CDR3 reads CASSPRPTEAFF. The CDR3 DNA reads TGTGCCAGCAGCCCGAGACCCACTGAAGCTTTCTTT. This chain links TRBV4-2 with TRBJ1-1, with D hard to call. V dropped 4 bases and J dropped 4 bases, with 7 bases sitting between them. The germline gives CDR1 LGHNA, CDR2 YNFKEQ. The CDR3 totals 12 residues.

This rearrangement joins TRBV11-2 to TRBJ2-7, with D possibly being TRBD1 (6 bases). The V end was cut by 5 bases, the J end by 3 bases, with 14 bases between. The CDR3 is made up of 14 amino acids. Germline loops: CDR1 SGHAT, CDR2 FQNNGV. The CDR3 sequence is CASSTLDRIYEQYF. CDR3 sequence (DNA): TGTGCCAGCAGCACCCTGGACAGAATCTACGAGCAGTACTTC.

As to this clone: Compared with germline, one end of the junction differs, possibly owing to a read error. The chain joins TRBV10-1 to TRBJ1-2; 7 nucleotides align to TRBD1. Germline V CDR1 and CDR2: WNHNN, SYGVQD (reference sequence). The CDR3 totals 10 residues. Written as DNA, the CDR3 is TGCGCCAGCAGTCACGTCGGGACAGACTTC. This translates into CASSHVGTDF.

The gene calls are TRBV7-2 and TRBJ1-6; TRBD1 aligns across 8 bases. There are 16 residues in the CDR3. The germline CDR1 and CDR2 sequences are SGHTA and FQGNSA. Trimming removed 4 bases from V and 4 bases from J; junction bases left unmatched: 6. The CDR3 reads CASSSRDRNYNSPLHF. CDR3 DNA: TGTGCCAGCAGCTCCCGGGACAGGAATTATAATTCACCCCTCCACTTT. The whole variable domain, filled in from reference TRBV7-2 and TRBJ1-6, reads GAGVSQSPSNKVTEKGKDVELRCDPISGHTALYWYRQSLGQGLEFLIYFQGNSAPDKSGLPSDRFSAERTGGSVSTLTIQRTQQEDSAVYLCASSSRDRNYNSPLHFGNGTRLTVT.

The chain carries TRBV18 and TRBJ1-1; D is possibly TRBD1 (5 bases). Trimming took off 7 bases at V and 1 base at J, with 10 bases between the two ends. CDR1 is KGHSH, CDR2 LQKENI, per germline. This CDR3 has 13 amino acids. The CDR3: CASLAGRNTEAFF. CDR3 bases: TGTGCCAGCTTAGCAGGGAGGAACACTGAAGCTTTCTTT.

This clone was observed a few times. CDR3 sequence: CATAPQSGSNTDTQYF. The CDR3 DNA reads TGTGCCACCGCACCCCAATCCGGGAGCAACACAGATACGCAGTATTTT. The chain is built from TRBV10-3 and TRBJ2-3; TRBD2 is a possible D gene (6 bases). The V and J ends lost 10 bases and 2 bases respectively, with 22 bases between them. From germline, CDR1 is ENHRY and CDR2 SYGVKD. CDR3 length: 16 amino acids.

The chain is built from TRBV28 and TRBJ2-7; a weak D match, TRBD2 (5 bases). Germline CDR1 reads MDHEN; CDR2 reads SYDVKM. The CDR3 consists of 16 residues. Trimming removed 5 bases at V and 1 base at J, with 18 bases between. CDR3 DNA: TGTGCCAGCAGTCCGTCGCGGACGGGAAAATCCTACGAGCAGTACTTC. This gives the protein CASSPSRTGKSYEQYF.

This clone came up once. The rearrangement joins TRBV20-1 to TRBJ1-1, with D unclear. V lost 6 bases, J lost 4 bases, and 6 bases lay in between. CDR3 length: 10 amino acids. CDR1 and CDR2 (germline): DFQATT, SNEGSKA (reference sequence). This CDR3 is CSAEGTEAFF. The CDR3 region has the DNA TGCAGTGCAGAGGGCACTGAAGCTTTCTTT.

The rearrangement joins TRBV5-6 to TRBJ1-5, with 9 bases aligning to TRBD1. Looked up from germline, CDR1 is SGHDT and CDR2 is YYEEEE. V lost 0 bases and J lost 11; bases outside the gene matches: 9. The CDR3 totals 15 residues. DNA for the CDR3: TGTGCCAGCAGCTTGGCCGACGGGACAGGGAAGACCCAGCATTTT. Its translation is CASSLADGTGKTQHF. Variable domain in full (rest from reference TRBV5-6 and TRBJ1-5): DAGVTQSPTHLIKTRGQQVTLRCSPKSGHDTVSWYQQALGQGPQFIFQYYEEEERQRGNFPDRFSGHQFPNYSSELNVNALLLGDSALYLCASSLADGTGKTQHFGDGTRLSIL.

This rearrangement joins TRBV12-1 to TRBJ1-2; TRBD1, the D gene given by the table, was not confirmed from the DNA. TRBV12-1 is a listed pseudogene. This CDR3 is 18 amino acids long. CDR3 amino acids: CASSFGKVPGQGNYGYTF. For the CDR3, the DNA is TGTGCCAGCAGCTTCGGGAAGGTCCCGGGACAGGGCAACTATGGCTACACCTTC.